These 13 T cell receptor beta chains were sequenced from one sample in a study of spatial heterogeneity in lung cancer (dated by TCRdb to the late 2010s). Library creation used 5' RACE. For sequencing, a NextSeq 500 was employed. TCRdb reprocessed the public reads (quality trimming at Q25 with fastp, clone calling with MiXCR) and kept in-frame beta chains. One record per CDR3 amino acid sequence lists the most common genes and DNA. The table for this sample lists some 100,000 distinct CDR3 sequences; roughly 10% of them were counted only once. 6.9% of the sample is in the top ten clones. Taken with the paper, the label for time point translates to: sample taken at primary tumor resection. Whole RNA extracted from tumor and nontumor lung tissue, or from cryopreserved PBMC samples, was used for TCR sequencing without cell sorting. Here the sequenced sample was PBMCs, taken at surgery. The receptors derive from a male donor with early-stage non-small cell lung cancer.

This clonotype was counted between two and nine times. The chain is built from TRBV7-7 and TRBJ2-2; 7 bases align to TRBD1. The CDR3 length is 17 residues. V was pared by 3 bases and J by 0 bases, with 7 bases of the junction left unmatched. Germline V gene sequence: CDR1 SSHAT, CDR2 FNYEAQ (reference sequence). CDR3 protein: CASSLDRNLANTGELFF. The CDR3 DNA sequence: TGTGCCAGCAGCTTGGACAGGAACCTTGCGAACACCGGGGAGCTGTTTTTT.

The rearrangement uses TRBV2 and TRBJ2-7, with D possibly matching TRBD1 (5 bases). Germline CDR1 is SNHLY and CDR2 is FYNNEI. This CDR3 has 15 residues. V lost 8 bases and J lost 3, with 20 bases in between. The CDR3 nucleotides read TGTGCCAGCCTCCCACAGGCCAGGTCGAGCTACGAGCAGTACTTC. Translation: CASLPQARSSYEQYF.

The table lists this clonotype with a few counts. The chain joins TRBV9 to TRBJ1-3; TRBD1 agrees at 7 bases. Germline V gene sequence: CDR1 SGDLS, CDR2 YYNGEE. The J segment lost 4 bases and the V segment lost 5 bases, leaving 12 bases of the junction unmatched. This CDR3 spans 16 amino acids. The CDR3 spells CASSPGQTNQGNTIYF. The CDR3 coding sequence is TGTGCCAGCAGTCCGGGACAGACAAACCAGGGAAACACCATATATTTT.

The table lists this clonotype with a few counts. This chain uses TRBV7-9 with TRBJ2-7, with TRBD1 matching over 8 bases. The V and J ends lost 5 bases and 3 bases, in that order; junction bases with no gene match: 3. The CDR3 length is 13 residues. Germline V gene lookup returns CDR1 SEHNR and CDR2 FQNEAQ (reference sequence). As DNA, the CDR3 is TGTGCCAGCAGCCCGACAGGGGACTACGAGCAGTACTTC. Translated, it gives CASSPTGDYEQYF.

The table lists this clonotype with a few counts. The chain links TRBV7-9 to TRBJ2-3, with D possibly called TRBD1 or TRBD2 (6 bases each). Germline lookup yields CDR1 SEHNR and CDR2 FQNEAQ (reference sequence). The length of the CDR3 is 14 residues. Deletions cut 4 bases from V and 4 bases from J, with 12 bases between. The DNA for the CDR3 is TGTGCCAGCAGCTGGAGGGGGGACTCAGATACGCAGTATTTT. Protein product: CASSWRGDSDTQYF.

This clonotype has at least ten counts. The V gene is TRBV11-1, the J gene TRBJ1-1; 7 bases are shared with TRBD1. There are 14 residues in the CDR3. The J segment lost 8 bases and the V segment lost 5 bases, leaving 11 bases of the junction unmatched. The germline gives CDR1 SGHAT, CDR2 FQDESV (reference sequence). The CDR3 spells CASSPLRTGGEAFF. In nucleotides, the CDR3 is TGTGCCAGCAGCCCGTTGAGGACAGGAGGAGAAGCTTTCTTT.

This clonotype was observed at least ten times. The chain is built from TRBV18 and TRBJ1-4; the match to TRBD1 covers 7 bases. V dropped 5 bases and J dropped 5; count of bases not matched to a gene: 8. Germline V CDR1 and CDR2: KGHSH, LQKENI. The CDR3 sequence is 15 residues long. The CDR3: CASSGQTTGNEKLFF. DNA for the CDR3: TGTGCCAGCTCAGGTCAAACGACAGGGAATGAAAAACTGTTTTTT.

V usage is TRBV5-1 and J usage is TRBJ2-7; the D gene could be TRBD1 or TRBD2 (5 bases each). The CDR3 runs 14 residues. CDR1 SGHRS and CDR2 YFSETQ come from the germline V gene. Trimming pared 0 bases from V and 5 bases from J, leaving 12 bases between. The CDR3 nucleotides read TGCGCCAGCAGCTTGGTGGGACGCCTTAACGAGCAGTACTTC. It specifies CASSLVGRLNEQYF. Supplemented by reference TRBV5-1 and TRBJ2-7, the full variable domain reads KAGVTQTPRYLIKTRGQQVTLSCSPISGHRSVSWYQQTPGQGLQFLFEYFSETQRNKGNFPGRFSGRQFSNSRSEMNVSTLELGDSALYLCASSLVGRLNEQYFGPGTRLTVT.

Worth noting for this clonotype: This sequence may be a read error, since a much larger clone differs from it by one base. J is TRBJ1-4 and V is TRBV29-1; 9 bases match TRBD1. Germline CDR1 and CDR2: SQVTM and ANQGSEA. The CDR3 runs 13 residues. The CDR3, as DNA: TGCAGCGCCACGGGACAGGGAAATGGAAAACTGTTTTTT. Its translation is CSATGQGNGKLFF. Full variable domain (remainder filled in from reference TRBV29-1 and TRBJ1-4): SAVISQKPSRDICQRGTSLTIQCQVDSQVTMMFWYRQQPGQSLTLIATANQGSEATYESGFVIDKFPISRPNLTFSTLTVSNMSPEDSSIYLCSATGQGNGKLFFGSGTQLSVL.

Many counts were recorded for this clonotype. CDR3 region: CASSLGRGSTGELFF. The CDR3 DNA sequence: TGCGCCAGCAGCTTGGGCAGGGGCAGCACCGGGGAGCTGTTTTTT. The rearrangement links TRBV5-1 to TRBJ2-2, with a weak D call TRBD1 (6 bases). V was trimmed by 0 bases and J by 4 bases, leaving 10 bases between them. The CDR3 is made up of 15 amino acids. The germline V gene encodes CDR1 SGHRS and CDR2 YFSETQ.

This clonotype was recorded a few times. J is TRBJ2-3 and V is TRBV28, with 7 bases that match TRBD1. Trimming at V came to 6 bases and at J to 2 bases, leaving 8 bases not matched to a gene. Germline V lookup: CDR1 MDHEN, CDR2 SYDVKM. There are 15 residues in the CDR3. CDR3 sequence: CASSSTGQNTDTQYF. CDR3 in DNA: TGTGCCAGCAGCTCCACGGGACAGAACACAGATACGCAGTATTTT.

This clonotype has more than one count but fewer than ten. This sequence joins TRBV20-1 and TRBJ2-3, with 7 bases identical to TRBD2. The CDR3 covers 14 residues. Germline lookup yields CDR1 DFQATT and CDR2 SNEGSKA (reference sequence). J lost 0 bases, V lost 7 bases, and 7 bases had no gene match. The CDR3 region is CSGEGRESTDTQYF. In nucleotides, the CDR3 is TGCAGTGGCGAGGGGCGGGAGAGCACAGATACGCAGTATTTT.

This clonotype was seen ten or more times. The chain joins TRBV5-4 to TRBJ2-2, with D possibly matching TRBD1 (6 bases). Germline-derived CDR1 and CDR2 are SGHNT and YYREEE (reference sequence). The CDR3 runs to 14 residues. Trimming removed 7 bases at V and 8 bases at J, with 18 bases between. CDR3 nucleotide sequence: TGTGCCAGCTCGGGACAAGTCGTAGGTGGGGAGCTGTTTTTT. Translated, it gives CASSGQVVGGELFF. Looking up the rest from reference TRBV5-4 and TRBJ2-2 gives the full variable domain: ETGVTQSPTHLIKTRGQQVTLRCSSQSGHNTVSWYQQALGQGPQFIFQYYREEENGRGNFPPRFSGLQFPNYSSELNVNALELDDSALYLCASSGQVVGGELFFGEGSRLTVL.